The clone carrying this TCR beta chain was detected ten times or more. The antigen remains undetermined. A constant-region primer served to make TCR beta cDNA from approximately 490 ng total RNA. Slightly modified ARM-PCR, run as three nested multiplex PCR rounds, produced the TCR beta libraries. TRBV1-TRBV30 forward primers and a C-beta reverse primer were used in the first two PCR rounds, which each ran for about 9 cycles. TCRdb recomputed calls from the multiplex PCR reads with MiXCR, one row per CDR3 protein. The data show roughly 80,000 distinct CDR3 sequences, approximately 69% seen once. J lost 3 bases, V lost 7 bases, and 9 bases had no gene match. Germline V lookup: CDR1 MNHNS, CDR2 SASEGT. This CDR3 region has 16 residues. This entry comes from a study of tumor-infiltrating lymphocytes in primary liver carcinoma. About the study: Spanning 4.2 to 10 cm, the tumors were T1-T3 N0M0. General study findings and limits: In tumor-adjacent and tumor-blood pairs, overlap was lower than in tumor region pairs.

From unsorted bulk tissue weighing roughly 18-31 mg, DNA and RNA were co-extracted. This rearrangement joins TRBV6-1 to TRBJ2-7; 13 nucleotides align to TRBD2. Sequenced: tumor-adjacent normal liver tissue. The sequence was obtained from a man between 40 and 49 years old with primary liver carcinoma and hepatitis B virus infection. The CDR3, as DNA: TGTGCCAGCATCTCTACGGGGACTAGCGGGAACTACGAGCAGTACTTC. Its translation: CASISTGTSGNYEQYF.